This entry lists 15 T cell receptor beta chains sequenced from one sample in a study of human T cells and chemical hapten exposure. Described time point: patch test 1, 2 weeks after DPC sensitization. Sample treatment: therapeutic diphenylcyclopropenone sensitization with weekly scalp DPC. In TCRdb, the RACE reads were re-called with MiXCR into one record per CDR3 protein. The sample has about 120,000 distinct CDR3 sequences, 9% to 14% seen once. The specimen was whole blood, collected in connection with sensitization to the hapten diphenylcyclopropenone (DPC). The receptors stem from a woman aged 45-59 years with alopecia areata. Some clones in this sample may be carry-over from other donors' samples.

This clonotype was seen at least ten times. One junction end disagrees with the germline gene, perhaps due to a read error. The V gene is TRBV7-2, the J gene TRBJ2-3; D possibly corresponds to TRBD2 (5 bases). There are 13 residues in the CDR3. The germline V gene encodes CDR1 SGHTA and CDR2 FQGNSA. This CDR3 reads CASSIARADTQYF. The CDR3, as DNA: TGTGCCAGCAGCATAGCGAGGGCAGATACGCAGTATTTT. Full variable domain (missing parts from reference TRBV7-2 and TRBJ2-3): GAGVSQSPSNKVTEKGKDVELRCDPISGHTALYWYRQSLGQGLEFLIYFQGNSAPDKSGLPSDRFSAERTGGSVSTLTIQRTQQEDSAVYLCASSIARADTQYFGPGTRLTVL.

This clonotype has only a few counts. The chain links TRBV12-3 or TRBV12-4 to TRBJ1-5; unclear D gene. CDR3 length: 13 residues. Trimming left V 5 bases short and J 6 bases short, with 11 bases between. The CDR3 DNA reads as TGTGCCAGCAGTCGGAGTGTAGGTCAGCCCCAGCATTTT. Residues: CASSRSVGQPQHF.

This clonotype was observed at least ten times. V usage is TRBV7-9 and J usage is TRBJ1-5, with D unclear. Trimming took off 5 bases at V and 4 bases at J, with 12 bases between the two ends. The CDR3 is 14 amino acids. The germline CDR1 and CDR2 sequences are SEHNR and FQNEAQ (reference sequence). The CDR3 nucleotides are TGTGCCAGCAGCCCTGACACACCAAATCAGCCCCAGCATTTT. The encoded protein is CASSPDTPNQPQHF.

V gene TRBV2 combines with J gene TRBJ2-5; D is perhaps TRBD1 (6 bases). Trimming removed 6 bases at V and 4 bases at J, with 12 bases between. CDR1 SNHLY and CDR2 FYNNEI come from the germline V gene. The CDR3 is 13 residues long. CDR3 region: CASRKDRRETQYF. CDR3 sequence (DNA): TGTGCCAGCAGAAAAGACAGGAGAGAGACCCAGTACTTC.

J is TRBJ1-2 and V is TRBV4-2; D possibly corresponds to TRBD1 (6 bases). Germline-derived CDR1 and CDR2 are LGHNA and YNFKEQ. The V end was cut by 3 bases, the J end by 3 bases, with 14 bases between. This CDR3 has 15 residues. CDR3 region: CASSQVTGSYYGYTF. Written as DNA, the CDR3 is TGTGCCAGCAGCCAGGTAACAGGGAGCTACTATGGCTACACCTTC.

The rearrangement uses TRBV7-2 and TRBJ2-3, with a weak D call TRBD1 (5 bases). The germline V gene encodes CDR1 SGHTA and CDR2 FQGNSA. This CDR3 has 15 residues. Trimming took off 2 bases at V and 6 bases at J, with 15 bases between the two ends. In DNA, the CDR3 is TGTGCCAGCAGCTTAAGGGGCGCCAACGTGGATACGCAGTATTTT. Protein: CASSLRGANVDTQYF.

This clonotype came up many times. The chain employs TRBV5-1 and TRBJ2-2; 8 bases are a match to TRBD1. CDR1 SGHRS and CDR2 YFSETQ come from the germline V gene. V lost 0 bases and J lost 1; bases outside the gene matches: 8. CDR3 length: 18 residues. The CDR3: CASSLAFFGTGNTGELFF. CDR3 coding DNA: TGCGCCAGCAGCTTGGCCTTCTTTGGGACAGGGAACACCGGGGAGCTGTTTTTT. Full variable domain (missing parts from reference TRBV5-1 and TRBJ2-2): KAGVTQTPRYLIKTRGQQVTLSCSPISGHRSVSWYQQTPGQGLQFLFEYFSETQRNKGNFPGRFSGRQFSNSRSEMNVSTLELGDSALYLCASSLAFFGTGNTGELFFGEGSRLTVL.

The CDR3 DNA is TGTGCCAGCAGCTTGGGCATGGGATCCGGCGAGCAGTACTTC. The encoded protein is CASSLGMGSGEQYF. V is TRBV5-6 and J is TRBJ2-7; D remains ambiguous. This CDR3 has 14 amino acids. Per the germline V gene, CDR1 is SGHDT and CDR2 is YYEEEE. Trimming took 0 bases from V and 6 from J, leaving 13 bases between them.

This clonotype was seen ten or more times. This chain uses TRBV7-2 with TRBJ2-5, with D uncertain. CDR3 length equals 14 residues. Trimming left V 4 bases short and J 3 bases short, with 12 bases between. Germline values: CDR1 SGHTA, CDR2 FQGNSA. Written as DNA, the CDR3 is TGTGCCAGCAGCTCCCTGGCTGGCGAAGAGACCCAGTACTTC. Translated: CASSSLAGEETQYF.

The sample holds a few counts of this clonotype. The chain joins TRBV28 to TRBJ2-1; 11 bases agree with TRBD2. CDR3 size: 17 residues. J gave up 2 bases and V 6 bases, and 9 bases lay outside the gene matches. Germline CDR1 and CDR2: MDHEN and SYDVKM. The CDR3 sequence is CASSVRLAGGPYNEQFF. The CDR3 region has the DNA TGTGCCAGCAGCGTTAGGTTAGCGGGAGGGCCCTACAATGAGCAGTTCTTC.

The chain is built from TRBV6-2 or TRBV6-3 and TRBJ1-5, with 7 bases aligning to TRBD1. This CDR3 region has 14 residues. Germline V CDR1 and CDR2: MNHEY, SVGEGT. Trimming removed 8 bases from V and 5 bases from J; junction bases left unmatched: 9. The CDR3: CASGLDRFYQPQHF. The CDR3, as DNA: TGTGCCAGCGGACTGGACAGGTTTTATCAGCCCCAGCATTTT.

A word on this clonotype: A much larger clone lies one base from this, so it may be a read error. The J gene is TRBJ1-1, the V gene TRBV29-1; D not certain. This CDR3 has 14 amino acids. In germline, CDR1 is SQVTM, CDR2 ANQGSEA. The V end was cut by 7 bases, the J end by 4 bases, with 19 bases between. The CDR3, as DNA: TGCAGCGAGTCCCGCCCGGGCGGCGGCACTGAAGCTTTCTTT. This codes for CSESRPGGGTEAFF.

This clonotype was counted only a few times. The chain recombines TRBV11-2 with TRBJ2-3, with 11 positions matching TRBD2. Germline CDR1 reads SGHAT; CDR2 reads FQNNGV. This CDR3 comprises 16 residues. V shed 5 bases and J 2 bases; nucleotides not matched to a gene: 6. CDR3 nucleotide sequence: TGTGCCAGCAGCCCTAGCGGGGGGTACGTCACAGATACGCAGTATTTT. Its protein product is CASSPSGGYVTDTQYF.

The chain has TRBV6-2 or TRBV6-3 and TRBJ2-1; the D gene is possibly TRBD2 (6 bases). Trimming took off 0 bases at V and 2 bases at J, with 11 bases between the two ends. Germline V gives CDR1 MNHEY, CDR2 SVGEGT. The CDR3 is made up of 16 amino acids. In DNA form, the CDR3 reads TGTGCCAGCAGTTACTCCGGGGGACCCGCCTACAATGAGCAGTTCTTC. Translating it yields CASSYSGGPAYNEQFF.

The table lists this clonotype with many counts. This chain connects TRBV2 to TRBJ1-1; TRBD1 is a possible D gene (5 bases). Trimming shortened V by 6 bases and J by 1 base, and 27 bases separated the two germline ends. From germline, CDR1 is SNHLY and CDR2 FYNNEI. CDR3 length: 19 residues. CDR3 sequence: CASSSPRDPGLDPNTEAFF. The DNA of the CDR3 is TGTGCCAGCAGCAGTCCCCGGGACCCGGGTCTGGACCCGAACACTGAAGCTTTCTTT. Together with reference TRBV2 and TRBJ1-1, the CDR3 gives the full variable domain: EPEVTQTPSHQVTQMGQEVILRCVPISNHLYFYWYRQILGQKVEFLVSFYNNEISEKSEIFDDQFSVERPDGSNFTLKIRSTKLEDSAMYFCASSSPRDPGLDPNTEAFFGQGTRLTVV.